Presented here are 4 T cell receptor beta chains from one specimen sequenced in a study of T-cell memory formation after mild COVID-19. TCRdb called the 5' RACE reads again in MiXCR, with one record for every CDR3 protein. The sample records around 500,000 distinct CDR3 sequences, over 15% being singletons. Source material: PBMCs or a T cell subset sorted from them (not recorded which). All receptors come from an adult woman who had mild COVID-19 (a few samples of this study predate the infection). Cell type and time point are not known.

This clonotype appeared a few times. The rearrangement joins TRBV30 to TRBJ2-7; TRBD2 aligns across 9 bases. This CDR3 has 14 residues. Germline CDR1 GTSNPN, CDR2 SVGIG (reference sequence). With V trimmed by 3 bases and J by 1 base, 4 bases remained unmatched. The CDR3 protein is CAWSVLAGSYEQYF. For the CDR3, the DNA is TGTGCCTGGAGCGTTCTAGCGGGGTCCTACGAGCAGTACTTC.

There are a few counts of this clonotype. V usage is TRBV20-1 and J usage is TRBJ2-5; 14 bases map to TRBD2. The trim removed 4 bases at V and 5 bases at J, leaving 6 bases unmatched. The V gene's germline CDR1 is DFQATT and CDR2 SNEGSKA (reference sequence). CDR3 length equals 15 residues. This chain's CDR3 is CSATSRTSGGETQYF. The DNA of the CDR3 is TGCAGTGCTACAAGTCGGACTAGCGGGGGGGAGACCCAGTACTTC.

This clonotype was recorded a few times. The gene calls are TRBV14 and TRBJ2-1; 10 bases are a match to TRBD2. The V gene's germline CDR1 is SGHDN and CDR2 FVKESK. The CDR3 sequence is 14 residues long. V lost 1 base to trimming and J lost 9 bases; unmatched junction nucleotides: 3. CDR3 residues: CASSQGLAGVEQFF. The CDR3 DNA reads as TGTGCCAGCAGCCAAGGCCTAGCGGGAGTTGAGCAGTTCTTC.

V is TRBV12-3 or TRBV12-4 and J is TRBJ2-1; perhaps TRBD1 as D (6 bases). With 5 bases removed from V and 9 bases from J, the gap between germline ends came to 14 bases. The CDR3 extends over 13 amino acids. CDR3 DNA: TGTGCCAGCAGTCGACAGGAGAACGGTGAGCAGTTCTTC. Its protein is CASSRQENGEQFF.